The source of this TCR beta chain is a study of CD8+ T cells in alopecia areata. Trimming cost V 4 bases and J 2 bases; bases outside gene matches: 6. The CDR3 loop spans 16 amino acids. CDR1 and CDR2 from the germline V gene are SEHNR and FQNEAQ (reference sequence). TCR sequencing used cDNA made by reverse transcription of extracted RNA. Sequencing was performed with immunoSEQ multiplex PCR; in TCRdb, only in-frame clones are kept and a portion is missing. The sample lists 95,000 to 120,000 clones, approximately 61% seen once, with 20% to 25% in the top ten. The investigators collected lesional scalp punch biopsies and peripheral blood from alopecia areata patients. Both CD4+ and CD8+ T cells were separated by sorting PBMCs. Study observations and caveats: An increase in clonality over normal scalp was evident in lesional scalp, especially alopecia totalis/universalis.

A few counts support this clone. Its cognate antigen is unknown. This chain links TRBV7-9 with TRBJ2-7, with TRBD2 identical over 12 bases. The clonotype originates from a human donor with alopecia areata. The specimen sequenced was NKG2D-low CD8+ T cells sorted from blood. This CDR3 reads CASSSSTSGRTYEQYF. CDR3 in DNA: TGTGCCAGCAGCTCTTCGACTAGCGGGAGAACCTACGAGCAGTACTTC.